Shown below are 30 T cell receptor beta chains from a single sample sequenced in a study of regulatory T cells in long-lasting Graves disease. TCR beta libraries were built with iRepertoire HTBI primers and Arm-PCR of CDR3 regions. TCRdb ran MiXCR on the multiplex PCR reads and lists one entry per CDR3 protein. This table has over 350,000 distinct CDR3 sequences, about 15% appearing once. This sample's time point: newly diagnosed GD, antithyroid drugs for less than 3 months. There was RNA extracted from PBMCs, and the TCR library was made from it. The sample was also reused in another study, on T cells in Graves' hyperthyroidism and ophthalmopathy.

The specimen was peripheral blood mononuclear cells (PBMCs), collected at new diagnosis, from a patient treated with antithyroid drugs. Receptors were obtained from a woman aged 35 to 49 with Graves disease.

The sample holds many counts of this clonotype. V is TRBV28 and J is TRBJ2-1; D is perhaps TRBD1 or TRBD2 (6 bases each). CDR1 MDHEN and CDR2 SYDVKM come from the germline V gene. The V end lost 2 bases, the J end lost 5 bases, and 10 bases lay between the germline ends. The CDR3 is 14 amino acids. CDR3 in amino acids: CASSLVGGNNEQFF. DNA of the CDR3: TGTGCCAGCAGTTTAGTCGGGGGCAACAATGAGCAGTTCTTC.

This clonotype was seen ten or more times. V is TRBV7-9 and J is TRBJ1-2, with D perhaps TRBD1 (6 bases). CDR3 size: 16 residues. CDR1 is SEHNR and CDR2 is FQNEAQ in the germline V gene (reference sequence). V dropped 0 bases and J dropped 1 base, with 12 bases sitting between them. CDR3 loop: CASSLAGTQYNYGYTF. CDR3 coding DNA: TGTGCCAGCAGCTTAGCGGGGACACAGTATAACTATGGCTACACCTTC.

Many counts were recorded for this clonotype. The chain carries TRBV7-9 and TRBJ2-5; D is perhaps TRBD2 (5 bases). The CDR3 totals 14 residues. CDR1 and CDR2 (germline): SEHNR, FQNEAQ (reference sequence). V lost 5 bases and J lost 5, with 15 bases in between. The chain's CDR3 is CASSASLGGETQYF. Here the CDR3 DNA reads TGTGCCAGCAGCGCCTCCTTGGGCGGGGAGACCCAGTACTTC.

Many counts were recorded for this clonotype. This sequence joins TRBV29-1 and TRBJ2-3; TRBD2 agrees at 14 bases. Per the germline V gene, CDR1 is SQVTM and CDR2 is ANQGSEA. This CDR3 has 17 amino acids. The V gene end was trimmed by 7 bases and the J gene end by 2 bases; junction bases not matched to a gene: 11. CDR3 amino acids: CSAGTSGSPWYTDTQYF. In DNA form, the CDR3 reads TGCAGCGCCGGGACTAGCGGGAGTCCTTGGTACACAGATACGCAGTATTTT.

As for this clonotype: A much larger clonotype is one base distant, so this may be a read error. The V gene is TRBV6-1, the J gene TRBJ1-2; the D is unclear. V lost 6 bases and J 1 base, leaving 3 bases between the germline ends. Germline assignment: CDR1 MNHNS and CDR2 SASEGT. This CDR3 region has 11 residues. The CDR3 here is CASSVNYGYTF. In nucleotides, the CDR3 is TGTGCCAGCAGCGTTAACTATGGCTACACCTTC.

Ten or more counts support this clonotype. V and J are TRBV2 and TRBJ2-1; D ambiguous. The V end lost 5 bases, the J end lost 4 bases, and 6 bases lay between the germline ends. The CDR3 sequence is 12 residues long. CDR1 is SNHLY and CDR2 is FYNNEI in the germline V gene. The CDR3 loop is CASSRPYNEQFF. In DNA, the CDR3 is TGTGCCAGCAGTCGACCGTACAATGAGCAGTTCTTC.

This clonotype was picked up many times. The CDR3 protein is CASSTRDRGPEQYF. The CDR3 DNA is TGTGCCAGCAGTACCCGGGACAGGGGGCCCGAGCAGTACTTC. The chain uses TRBV28 and TRBJ2-7; 12 nucleotides align to TRBD1. V was clipped by 5 bases and J by 6 bases; unmatched bases: 5. Germline V gene sequence: CDR1 MDHEN, CDR2 SYDVKM. The CDR3 has 14 residues.

This clonotype was counted ten times or more. The chain is built from TRBV19 and TRBJ2-7, with 15 bases that match TRBD2. This CDR3 has 15 residues. V lost 4 bases to trimming and J lost 7 bases; unmatched junction nucleotides: 5. Germline V lookup: CDR1 LNHDA, CDR2 SQIVND (reference sequence). This CDR3 reads CASSNLGLAGGEQYF. The CDR3 DNA reads as TGTGCCAGTAGTAACTTGGGACTAGCGGGAGGTGAGCAGTACTTC. The variable domain in full, with the rest retrieved from reference TRBV19 and TRBJ2-7, is DGGITQSPKYLFRKEGQNVTLSCEQNLNHDAMYWYRQDPGQGLRLIYYSQIVNDFQKGDIAEGYSVSREKKESFPLTVTSAQKNPTAFYLCASSNLGLAGGEQYFGPGTRLTVT.

This clonotype has ten or more counts. The chain is built from TRBV6-5 and TRBJ1-5, with D possibly being TRBD1 (6 bases). There are 15 residues in the CDR3. Germline CDR1 MNHEY, CDR2 SVGAGI. Trimming removed 0 bases from V and 1 base from J, with 7 bases in between. Written as DNA, the CDR3 is TGTGCCAGCAGTTACTCCGACAGGAGCAATCAGCCCCAGCATTTT. Translated, it gives CASSYSDRSNQPQHF.

Ten or more counts support this clonotype. The genes are TRBV11-2 and TRBJ1-2; D remains ambiguous. The CDR3 sequence is 16 residues long. V was shortened by 1 base and J by 0 bases, with 12 bases between the two germline ends. Germline CDR1 is SGHAT and CDR2 is FQNNGV. CDR3 protein: CASSLVYGGPNYGYTF. CDR3 sequence (DNA): TGTGCCAGCAGCTTAGTGTACGGCGGCCCTAACTATGGCTACACCTTC.

This sequence joins TRBV18 and TRBJ2-7; no firm D call. The CDR3 has 15 residues. Deletions cut 3 bases from V and 3 bases from J, with 15 bases between. Per germline, CDR1 KGHSH and CDR2 LQKENI. The CDR3: CASSPVVATYYEQYF. Here the CDR3 DNA reads TGTGCCAGCTCACCGGTTGTAGCCACCTACTACGAGCAGTACTTC.

This clonotype appeared many times. The chain joins TRBV7-9 to TRBJ2-3, with D possibly being TRBD1 (5 bases). CDR3 size: 14 residues. The ends were cut back, 5 bases at V and 0 bases at J, with 9 bases in the middle. Per germline, CDR1 SEHNR and CDR2 FQNEAQ (reference sequence). The CDR3 DNA is TGTGCCAGCAGCATCGGACAAAGCACAGATACGCAGTATTTT. Its translation is CASSIGQSTDTQYF.

This clonotype was seen ten or more times. The V gene is TRBV18, the J gene TRBJ2-7; TRBD1 matches 8 bases. CDR3 length: 14 residues. V was pared by 5 bases and J by 3 bases, with 6 bases of the junction left unmatched. Germline CDR1 is KGHSH and CDR2 is LQKENI. CDR3 sequence: CASSRQGPIYEQYF. The DNA for the CDR3 is TGTGCCAGCTCAAGACAGGGGCCGATCTACGAGCAGTACTTC.

The chain is built from TRBV28 and TRBJ1-1; tentatively, D is TRBD1 (6 bases). Germline V gene data show CDR1 as MDHEN and CDR2 as SYDVKM. V gave up 5 bases and J gave up 1 base, with 17 bases separating them. The CDR3 sequence is 16 residues long. CDR3 protein: CASSTLQWGPNTEAFF. DNA for the CDR3: TGTGCCAGCAGTACTTTGCAGTGGGGGCCGAACACTGAAGCTTTCTTT.

V is TRBV7-9 and J is TRBJ1-2, with TRBD1 identical over 7 bases. J was trimmed by 6 bases and V by 11 bases; bases with no gene match: 9. Germline-derived CDR1 and CDR2 are SEHNR and FQNEAQ (reference sequence). This CDR3 region has 12 residues. The CDR3 nucleotides read TGTGCCGCGGGGCAGGGGGAGGATGGCTACACCTTC. Residues: CAAGQGEDGYTF. The entire variable domain, with the rest obtained from reference TRBV7-9 and TRBJ1-2, is as follows: DTGVSQNPRHKITKRGQNVTFRCDPISEHNRLYWYRQTLGQGPEFLTYFQNEAQLEKSRLLSDRFSAERPKGSFSTLEIQRTEQGDSAMYLCAAGQGEDGYTFGSGTRLTVV.

This clonotype was seen a few times. The chain is built from TRBV3-1 and TRBJ1-1; no firm D call. The V gene's germline CDR1 is LGHDT and CDR2 YNNKEL (reference sequence). The ends were cut back, 1 base at V and 7 bases at J, with 4 bases in the middle. The CDR3 contains 11 residues. CDR3 sequence (DNA): TGTGCCAGCAGCCAAGTTGGTGAAGCTTTCTTT. This sequence encodes CASSQVGEAFF.

In this sample, this clonotype turned up many times. The genes are TRBV13 and TRBJ2-1, with 7 nucleotides matching TRBD2. This CDR3 contains 14 residues. The V and J ends lost 2 bases and 10 bases, in that order; junction bases with no gene match: 8. From germline, CDR1 is PRHDT and CDR2 FYEKMQ (reference sequence). The CDR3 protein is CASSLRGRGLEQFF. In DNA form, the CDR3 reads TGTGCCAGCAGCTTAAGAGGGAGGGGCTTAGAGCAGTTCTTC. Full variable domain (outside the CDR3, taken from reference TRBV13 and TRBJ2-1): AAGVIQSPRHLIKEKRETATLKCYPIPRHDTVYWYQQGPGQDPQFLISFYEKMQSDKGSIPDRFSAQQFSDYHSELNMSSLELGDSALYFCASSLRGRGLEQFFGPGTRLTVL.

This clonotype was counted many times. This chain joins TRBV12-3 or TRBV12-4 and TRBJ2-7, with a tentative D call TRBD1 (6 bases). The CDR3 is 13 residues long. Trimming removed 3 bases from V and 6 bases from J, with 12 bases in between. DNA of the CDR3: TGTGCCAGCAGTTTCGTGGGGGCGGGCGAGCAGTACTTC. This gives the protein CASSFVGAGEQYF.

This clonotype was seen repeatedly, ten times or more. The chain employs TRBV6-5 and TRBJ2-7; TRBD1 agrees at 7 bases. This CDR3 has 18 amino acids. Germline CDR1 reads MNHEY; CDR2 reads SVGAGI. After removal of 0 bases from V and 3 bases from J, the junction contained 14 bases not matched to a gene. The CDR3 DNA follows: TGTGCCAGCAGTTACTCGCCCGCGACAGGGAGCGTCTACTACGAGCAGTACTTC. It codes for CASSYSPATGSVYYEQYF.

This clonotype was recorded many times. J is TRBJ2-1 and V is TRBV12-3 or TRBV12-4; the match to TRBD2 covers 10 bases. V lost 6 bases, J lost 8 bases, and 10 bases stayed unmatched. This CDR3 has 15 amino acids. The chain's CDR3 is CASSSTSGLADEQFF. CDR3 DNA: TGTGCCAGCAGCTCGACTAGCGGGCTCGCGGATGAGCAGTTCTTC.

This clonotype has a count of ten or more. V and J are TRBV6-5 and TRBJ2-1, with 11 bases aligning to TRBD2. This CDR3 contains 16 residues. V gave up 2 bases and J gave up 8 bases; unmatched junction bases: 8. Germline loops: CDR1 MNHEY, CDR2 SVGAGI. The CDR3 is CASSYTSGSGIYEQFF. CDR3 sequence (DNA): TGTGCCAGCAGTTACACTAGCGGGAGTGGGATCTATGAGCAGTTCTTC.

The chain has TRBV13 and TRBJ1-3; D may be TRBD1 (5 bases). Trimming cost V 4 bases and J 4 bases, with 20 bases left between them. This CDR3 spans 17 amino acids. Per germline, CDR1 PRHDT and CDR2 FYEKMQ (reference sequence). The CDR3 sequence: CASSSGSSTGSGNTIYF. CDR3 bases: TGTGCCAGCAGCTCCGGGTCCAGCACAGGATCCGGAAACACCATATATTTT.

This clonotype has only a few counts. The chain is built from TRBV10-3 and TRBJ1-1; 9 bases are a match to TRBD1. The ends lost 8 bases at V and 3 bases at J; junction bases unmatched: 4. The CDR3 runs 13 residues. Germline V gives CDR1 ENHRY, CDR2 SYGVKD. In DNA, the CDR3 is TGTGCCATCGCGGGACAGGGTGACACTGAAGCTTTCTTT. Translation gives CAIAGQGDTEAFF.

This clonotype turned up a few times. In nucleotides, the CDR3 is TGTGCCAGCAGCGTGGAGTGGACTCCGAACACCGGGGAGCTGTTTTTT. It codes for CASSVEWTPNTGELFF. The chain employs TRBV2 and TRBJ2-2; D perhaps matches TRBD2 (5 bases). The V gene's germline CDR1 is SNHLY and CDR2 FYNNEI. Deletions cut 6 bases from V and 0 bases from J, with 14 bases between. The CDR3 loop spans 16 amino acids.

This clonotype was recorded at least ten times. The V gene is TRBV2, the J gene TRBJ1-2, with 7 bases that match TRBD1. The V and J ends lost 3 bases and 4 bases, in that order; junction bases with no gene match: 5. Looked up from germline, CDR1 is SNHLY and CDR2 is FYNNEI. The CDR3 contains 14 residues. The CDR3 DNA reads as TGTGCCAGCAGTGACAGGGGGGGAAGCTATGGCTACACCTTC. Translated, it gives CASSDRGGSYGYTF.

This clonotype was recorded many times. The CDR3 region is CSARAPVGAWETQYF. The CDR3 DNA is TGCAGTGCTAGAGCGCCCGTTGGGGCGTGGGAGACCCAGTACTTC. The chain recombines TRBV20-1 with TRBJ2-5; possibly TRBD1 for D (5 bases). The CDR3 sequence is 15 residues long. V was cut by 1 base and J by 5 bases, with 17 bases left in between. Germline CDR1 reads DFQATT; CDR2 reads SNEGSKA (reference sequence).

This clonotype showed up many times. The rearrangement joins TRBV12-5 to TRBJ1-5; perhaps TRBD1 as D (5 bases). This CDR3 has 14 residues. Trimming cost V 7 bases and J 1 base, with 11 bases left between them. CDR1 and CDR2 from the germline V gene are LGHNT and FRNRAP. CDR3 sequence (DNA): TGTGCTAGTGCTTCCTCAGGGAGCAATCAGCCCCAGCATTTT. As protein: CASASSGSNQPQHF.

The genes are TRBV11-1 and TRBJ2-1; 13 bases fit TRBD2. V lost 4 bases to trimming and J lost 7 bases; unmatched junction nucleotides: 4. Germline CDR1 reads SGHAT; CDR2 reads FQDESV (reference sequence). The CDR3 is 15 amino acids. The CDR3 spells CASSSPGLAGNEQFF. The CDR3, as DNA: TGTGCCAGCAGCTCTCCGGGACTAGCGGGGAATGAGCAGTTCTTC.

This clonotype was seen at least ten times. The rearrangement links TRBV15 to TRBJ2-5; no clear D gene. CDR3 length equals 14 residues. Trimming took off 0 bases at V and 1 base at J, with 6 bases between the two ends. CDR1 is LNHNV, CDR2 YYDKDF, per germline (reference sequence). The CDR3 nucleotides are TGTGCCACCAGCAGAGAACAGCGCCAAGAGACCCAGTACTTC. It is translated as CATSREQRQETQYF.

The chain recombines TRBV7-9 with TRBJ1-1; the match to TRBD1 covers 9 bases. J lost 3 bases, V lost 2 bases, and 7 bases had no gene match. The CDR3 is 16 amino acids. Germline CDR1 SEHNR, CDR2 FQNEAQ (reference sequence). This CDR3 is CASSLLGQGFDTEAFF. The CDR3 DNA follows: TGTGCCAGCAGCTTACTGGGACAGGGTTTCGACACTGAAGCTTTCTTT.